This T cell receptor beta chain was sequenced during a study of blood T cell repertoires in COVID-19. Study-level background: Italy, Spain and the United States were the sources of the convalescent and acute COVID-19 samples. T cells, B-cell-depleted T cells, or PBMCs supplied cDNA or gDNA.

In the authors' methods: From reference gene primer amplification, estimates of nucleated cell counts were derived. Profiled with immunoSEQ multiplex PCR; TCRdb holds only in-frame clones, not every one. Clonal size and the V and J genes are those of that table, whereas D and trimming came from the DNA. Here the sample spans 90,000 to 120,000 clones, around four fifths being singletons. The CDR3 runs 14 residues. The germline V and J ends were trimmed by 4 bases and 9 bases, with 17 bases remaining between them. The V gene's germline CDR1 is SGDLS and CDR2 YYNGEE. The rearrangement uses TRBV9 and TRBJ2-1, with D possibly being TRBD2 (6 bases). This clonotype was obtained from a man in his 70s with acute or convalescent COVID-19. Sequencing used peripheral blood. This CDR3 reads CASSFRDSGSEQFF. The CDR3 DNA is TGTGCCAGCAGCTTCAGGGACTCAGGGAGTGAGCAGTTCTTC.